What follows describes a single T cell receptor beta chain. Its specificity is unknown. The sample comes from a study of beta chain features in type 1 diabetes. On the study more broadly: Patients and healthy donors were similar in age, gender and cell yields. The number of sorted cells examined across all samples was fewer than 110,000,000. Study outcomes and limitations: All four CD4+ subsets from Type 1 diabetes patients carried moderately but significantly shorter TCRB CDR3s.

This CDR3 is built from 14 residues. Germline CDR1 and CDR2: SGHTA and FQGNSA. The V segment lost 4 bases and the J segment 9 bases; nucleotides outside the gene matches: 8. Sorting based on CD45RO/CCR7/CD25/CD127/CD95/CD27 separated CD4+ naive, central memory, regulatory and stem cell-like memory cells. Investigators reverse transcribed all isolated RNA, so they sequenced expressed TCRB transcripts. Repertoires were generated with immunoSEQ multiplex PCR, while TCRdb's copy carries only in-frame clones and drops some. The sample holds about 160,000 clones, approximately 8.1% seen once. The TCR was taken from a man aged 18 to 29 with type 1 diabetes. The sample taken for sequencing was central memory CD4+ T cells from blood. The chain combines TRBV7-2 with TRBJ2-1, with 8 bases that match TRBD1. The CDR3 protein is CASSSTGGGREQFF. CDR3 DNA: TGTGCCAGCAGCTCTACAGGGGGAGGTCGTGAGCAGTTCTTC.